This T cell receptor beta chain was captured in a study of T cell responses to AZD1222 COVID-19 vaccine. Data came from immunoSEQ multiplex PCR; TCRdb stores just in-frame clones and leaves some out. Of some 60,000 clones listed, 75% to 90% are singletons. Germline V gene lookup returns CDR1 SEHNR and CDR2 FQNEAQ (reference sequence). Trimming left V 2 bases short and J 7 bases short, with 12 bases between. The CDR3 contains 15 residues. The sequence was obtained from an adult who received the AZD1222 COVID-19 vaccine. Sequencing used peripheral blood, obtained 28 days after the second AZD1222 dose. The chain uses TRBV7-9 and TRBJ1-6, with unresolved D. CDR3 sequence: CASSLFDAKNSPLHF. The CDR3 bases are TGTGCCAGCAGCTTATTCGACGCGAAGAATTCACCCCTCCACTTT.